This T cell receptor (beta chain) is drawn from a study of blood T cell repertoires in COVID-19. Study details: Both acute and convalescent COVID-19 samples were obtained from the United States, Italy and Spain. PBMCs, B-cell-depleted T cells, or T cells were the source of the cDNA or gDNA that made up the material.

In the authors' methods: From reference gene primer amplification, estimates of nucleated cell counts were derived. The data were produced by immunoSEQ multiplex PCR, yet TCRdb's version contains in-frame clones alone and is incomplete. V and J calls and clone size are given by that table; D and trimming were obtained from the DNA. The sample shows 150,000 to 200,000 clones, about 85% of them seen only once. Germline CDR1 and CDR2: MNHEY and SVGEGT. This CDR3 is 15 amino acids long. The V segment lost 2 bases and the J segment 4 bases; nucleotides outside the gene matches: 7. The chain joins TRBV6-2 or TRBV6-3 to TRBJ2-7; 8 nucleotides line up with TRBD2. This TCR was recovered from a woman older than 75 in a cohort sampled during active or convalescent COVID-19. Sequenced material: peripheral blood. CDR3 protein: CASSYTSGGGYEQYF. The CDR3 DNA reads as TGTGCCAGCAGTTACACTAGCGGAGGGGGTTACGAGCAGTACTTC.